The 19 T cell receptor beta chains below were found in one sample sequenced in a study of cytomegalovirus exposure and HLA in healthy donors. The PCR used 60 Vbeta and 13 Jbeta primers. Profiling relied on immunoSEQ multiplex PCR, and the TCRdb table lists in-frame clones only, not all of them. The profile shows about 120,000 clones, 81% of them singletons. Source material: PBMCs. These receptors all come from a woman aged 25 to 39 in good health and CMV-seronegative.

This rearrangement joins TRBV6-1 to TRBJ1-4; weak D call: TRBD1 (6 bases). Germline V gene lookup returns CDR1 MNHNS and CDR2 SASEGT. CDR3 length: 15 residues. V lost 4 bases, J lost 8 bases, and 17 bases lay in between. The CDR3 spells CASSAGGRVREKLFF. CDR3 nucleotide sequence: TGTGCCAGCAGTGCCGGGGGGCGCGTCCGAGAAAAACTGTTTTTT.

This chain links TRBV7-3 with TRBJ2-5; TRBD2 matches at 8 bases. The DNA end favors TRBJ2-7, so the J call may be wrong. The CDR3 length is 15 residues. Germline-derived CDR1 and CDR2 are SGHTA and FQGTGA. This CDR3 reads CASSLEGLGAYEQYF. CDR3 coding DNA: TGTGCCAGCAGCTTAGAGGGACTAGGGGCCTACGAGCAGTACTTC.

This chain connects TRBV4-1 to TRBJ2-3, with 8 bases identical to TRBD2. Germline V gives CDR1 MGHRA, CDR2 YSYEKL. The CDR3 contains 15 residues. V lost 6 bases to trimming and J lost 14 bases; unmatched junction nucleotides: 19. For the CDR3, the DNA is TGCGCCAGCAGTCCGCCGGGACTAGAAGCTGGGGGGCGGTATTTT. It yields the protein CASSPPGLEAGGRYF.

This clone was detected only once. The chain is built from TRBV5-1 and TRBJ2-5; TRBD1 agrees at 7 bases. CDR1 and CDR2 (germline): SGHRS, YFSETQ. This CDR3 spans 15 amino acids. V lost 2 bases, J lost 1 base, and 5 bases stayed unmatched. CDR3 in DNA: TGCGCCAGCAGCTTCGACCGGGACAGCCAAGAGACCCAGTACTTC. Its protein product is CASSFDRDSQETQYF.

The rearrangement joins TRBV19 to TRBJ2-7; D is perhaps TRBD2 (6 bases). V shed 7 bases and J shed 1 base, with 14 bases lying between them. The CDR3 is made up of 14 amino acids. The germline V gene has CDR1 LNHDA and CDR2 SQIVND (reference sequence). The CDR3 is CASKSAGSSYEQYF. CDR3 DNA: TGTGCCAGTAAGAGCGCGGGATCGTCCTACGAGCAGTACTTC. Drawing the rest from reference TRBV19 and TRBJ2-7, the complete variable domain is DGGITQSPKYLFRKEGQNVTLSCEQNLNHDAMYWYRQDPGQGLRLIYYSQIVNDFQKGDIAEGYSVSREKKESFPLTVTSAQKNPTAFYLCASKSAGSSYEQYFGPGTRLTVT.

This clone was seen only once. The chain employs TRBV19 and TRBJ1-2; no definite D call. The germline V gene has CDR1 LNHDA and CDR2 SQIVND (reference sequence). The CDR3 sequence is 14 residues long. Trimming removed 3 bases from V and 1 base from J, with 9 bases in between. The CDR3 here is CASSIPLSNYGYTF. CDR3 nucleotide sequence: TGTGCCAGTAGTATCCCGTTGAGTAACTATGGCTACACCTTC.

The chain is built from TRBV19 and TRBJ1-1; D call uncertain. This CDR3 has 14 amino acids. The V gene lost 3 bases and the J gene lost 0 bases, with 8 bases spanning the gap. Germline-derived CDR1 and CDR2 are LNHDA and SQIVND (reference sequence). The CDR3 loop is CASSMAGLNTEAFF. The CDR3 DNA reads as TGTGCCAGTAGTATGGCAGGCTTGAACACTGAAGCTTTCTTT.

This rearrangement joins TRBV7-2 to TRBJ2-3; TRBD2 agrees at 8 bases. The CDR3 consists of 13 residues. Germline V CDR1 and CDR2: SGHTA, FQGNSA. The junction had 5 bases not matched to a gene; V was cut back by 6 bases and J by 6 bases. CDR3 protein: CASRLAVTDTQYF. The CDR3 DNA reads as TGTGCCAGCAGACTAGCGGTCACGGATACGCAGTATTTT.

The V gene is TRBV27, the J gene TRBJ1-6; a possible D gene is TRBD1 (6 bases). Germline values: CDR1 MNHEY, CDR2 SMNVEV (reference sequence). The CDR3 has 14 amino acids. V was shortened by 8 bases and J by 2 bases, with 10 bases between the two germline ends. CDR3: CASGDIAYNSPLHF. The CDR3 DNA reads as TGTGCCAGCGGGGACATCGCCTATAATTCACCCCTCCACTTT.

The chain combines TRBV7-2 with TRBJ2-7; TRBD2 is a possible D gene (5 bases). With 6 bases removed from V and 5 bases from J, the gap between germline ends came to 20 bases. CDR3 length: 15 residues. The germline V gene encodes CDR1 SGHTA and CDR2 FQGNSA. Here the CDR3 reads CASRPYHETINEQYF. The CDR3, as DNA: TGTGCCAGCAGACCCTACCACGAGACTATTAACGAGCAGTACTTC.

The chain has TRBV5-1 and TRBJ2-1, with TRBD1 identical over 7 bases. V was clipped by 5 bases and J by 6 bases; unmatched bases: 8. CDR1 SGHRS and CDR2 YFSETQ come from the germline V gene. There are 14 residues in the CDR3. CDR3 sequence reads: CASRPNPGGNEQFF. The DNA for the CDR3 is TGCGCCAGCAGGCCGAATCCAGGGGGCAATGAGCAGTTCTTC.

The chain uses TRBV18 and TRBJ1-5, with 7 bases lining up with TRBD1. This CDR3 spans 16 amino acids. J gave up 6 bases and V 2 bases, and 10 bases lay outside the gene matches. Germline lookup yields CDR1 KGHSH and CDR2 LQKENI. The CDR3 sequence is CASSPRAGGLGQPQHF. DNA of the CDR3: TGTGCCAGCTCACCAAGGGCAGGGGGACTGGGTCAGCCCCAGCATTTT.

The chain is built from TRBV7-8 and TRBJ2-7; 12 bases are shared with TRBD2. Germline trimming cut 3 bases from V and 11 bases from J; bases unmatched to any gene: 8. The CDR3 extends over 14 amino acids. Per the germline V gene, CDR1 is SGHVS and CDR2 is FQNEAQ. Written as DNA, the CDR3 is TGTGCCAGCAGCTTGCTAGCGGGAGGGCGCGACGAGTACTTC. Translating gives CASSLLAGGRDEYF.

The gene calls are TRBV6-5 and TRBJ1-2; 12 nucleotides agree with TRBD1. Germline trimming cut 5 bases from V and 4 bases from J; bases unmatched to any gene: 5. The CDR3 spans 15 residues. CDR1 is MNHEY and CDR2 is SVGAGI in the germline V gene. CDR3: CASSQPGQGAYGYTF. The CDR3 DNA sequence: TGTGCCAGCAGTCAACCGGGACAGGGGGCCTATGGCTACACCTTC.

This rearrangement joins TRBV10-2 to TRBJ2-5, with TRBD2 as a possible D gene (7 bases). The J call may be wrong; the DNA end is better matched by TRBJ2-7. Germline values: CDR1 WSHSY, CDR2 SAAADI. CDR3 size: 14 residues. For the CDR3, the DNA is TGCGCCAGCATGAGGGGGAGGGCCCCCTACGAGCAGTACTTC. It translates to CASMRGRAPYEQYF.

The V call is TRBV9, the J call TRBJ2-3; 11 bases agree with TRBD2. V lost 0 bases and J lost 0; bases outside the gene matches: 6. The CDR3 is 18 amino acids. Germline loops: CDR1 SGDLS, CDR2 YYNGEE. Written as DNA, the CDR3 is TGTGCCAGCAGCGTAGGTACTAGCGGGAGTGCTAGCACAGATACGCAGTATTTT. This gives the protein CASSVGTSGSASTDTQYF.

The CDR3 coding sequence is TGTGCCAGCAGCCAAGCGGGACTAGCGGTTGGCTACGAGCAGTACTTC. Translation gives CASSQAGLAVGYEQYF. V usage is TRBV14 and J usage is TRBJ2-7, with TRBD2 matching over 11 bases. Per the germline V gene, CDR1 is SGHDN and CDR2 is FVKESK. V trimming: 1 base; J trimming: 3 bases; junction bases outside the gene matches: 5. The CDR3 runs to 16 residues. The full variable domain, its missing parts supplied by reference TRBV14 and TRBJ2-7, is EAGVTQFPSHSVIEKGQTVTLRCDPISGHDNLYWYRRVMGKEIKFLLHFVKESKQDESGMPNNRFLAERTGGTYSTLKVQPAELEDSGVYFCASSQAGLAVGYEQYFGPGTRLTVT.

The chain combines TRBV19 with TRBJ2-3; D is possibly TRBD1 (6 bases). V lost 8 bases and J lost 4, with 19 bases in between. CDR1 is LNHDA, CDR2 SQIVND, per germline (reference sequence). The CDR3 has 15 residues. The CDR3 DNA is TGTGCCAGTTATAGGCACAGGGAGACAGCAGATACGCAGTATTTT. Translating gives CASYRHRETADTQYF.

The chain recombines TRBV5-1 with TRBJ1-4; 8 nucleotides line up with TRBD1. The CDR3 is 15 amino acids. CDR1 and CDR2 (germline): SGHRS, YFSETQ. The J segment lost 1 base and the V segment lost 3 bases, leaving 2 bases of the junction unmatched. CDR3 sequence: CASSSQGGTNEKLFF. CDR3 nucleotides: TGCGCCAGCAGCTCACAGGGGGGAACTAATGAAAAACTGTTTTTT.